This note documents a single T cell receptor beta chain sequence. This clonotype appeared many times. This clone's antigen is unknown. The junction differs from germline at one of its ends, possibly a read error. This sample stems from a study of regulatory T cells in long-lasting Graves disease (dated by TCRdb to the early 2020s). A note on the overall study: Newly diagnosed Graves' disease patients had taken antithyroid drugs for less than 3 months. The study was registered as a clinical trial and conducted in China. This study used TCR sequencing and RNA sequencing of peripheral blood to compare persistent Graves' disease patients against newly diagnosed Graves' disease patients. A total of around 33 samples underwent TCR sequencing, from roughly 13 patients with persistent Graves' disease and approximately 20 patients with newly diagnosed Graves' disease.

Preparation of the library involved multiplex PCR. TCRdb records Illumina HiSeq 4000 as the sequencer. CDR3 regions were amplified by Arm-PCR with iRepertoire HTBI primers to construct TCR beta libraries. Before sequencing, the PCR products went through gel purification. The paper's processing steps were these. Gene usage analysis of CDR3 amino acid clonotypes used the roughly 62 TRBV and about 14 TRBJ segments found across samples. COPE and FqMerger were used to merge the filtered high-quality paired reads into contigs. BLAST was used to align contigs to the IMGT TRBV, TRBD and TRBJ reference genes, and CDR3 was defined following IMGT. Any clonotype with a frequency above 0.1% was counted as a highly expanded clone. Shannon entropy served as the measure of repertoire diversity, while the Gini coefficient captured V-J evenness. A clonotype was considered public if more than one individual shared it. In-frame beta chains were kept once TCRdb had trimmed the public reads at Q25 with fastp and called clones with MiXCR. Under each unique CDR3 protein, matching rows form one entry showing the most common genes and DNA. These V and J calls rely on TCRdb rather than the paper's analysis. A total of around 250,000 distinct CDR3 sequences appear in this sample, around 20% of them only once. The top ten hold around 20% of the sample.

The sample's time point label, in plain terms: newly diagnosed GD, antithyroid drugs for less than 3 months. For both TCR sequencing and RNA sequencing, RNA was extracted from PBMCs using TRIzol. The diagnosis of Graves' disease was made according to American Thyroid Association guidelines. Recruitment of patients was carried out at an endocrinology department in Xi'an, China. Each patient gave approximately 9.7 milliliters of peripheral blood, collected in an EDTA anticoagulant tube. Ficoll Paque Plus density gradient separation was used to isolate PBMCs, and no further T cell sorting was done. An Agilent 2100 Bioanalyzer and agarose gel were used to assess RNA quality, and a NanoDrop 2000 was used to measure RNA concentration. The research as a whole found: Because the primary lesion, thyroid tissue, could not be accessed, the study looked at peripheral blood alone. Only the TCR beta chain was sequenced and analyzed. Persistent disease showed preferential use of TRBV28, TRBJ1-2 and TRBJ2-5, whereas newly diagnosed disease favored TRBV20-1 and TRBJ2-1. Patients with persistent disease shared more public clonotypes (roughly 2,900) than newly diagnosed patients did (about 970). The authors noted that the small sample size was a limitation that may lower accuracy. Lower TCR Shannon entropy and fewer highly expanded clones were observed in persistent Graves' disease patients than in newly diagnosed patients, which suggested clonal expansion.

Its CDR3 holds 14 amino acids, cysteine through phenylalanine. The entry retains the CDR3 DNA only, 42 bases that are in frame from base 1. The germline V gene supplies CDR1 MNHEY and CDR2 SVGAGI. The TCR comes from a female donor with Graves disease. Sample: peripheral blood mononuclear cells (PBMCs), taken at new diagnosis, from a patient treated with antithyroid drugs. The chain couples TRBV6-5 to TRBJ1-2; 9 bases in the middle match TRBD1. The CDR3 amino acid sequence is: CASSYSTGDRAPSF. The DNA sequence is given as TGTGCCAGCAGTTACTCTACGGGGGACAGGGCGCCCTCCTTC.